A single sample gave rise to the 22 T cell receptor beta chains below, sequenced in a study of neurological immune-mediated disorders. TCRdb analysed the 5' RACE reads with MiXCR anew, one entry per CDR3 protein. The table shows fewer than 65,000 distinct CDR3 sequences, with 9% to 12% occurring only once. The material sequenced was PBMCs. These receptors all come from a man between 65 and 85 years old with HTLV-1-associated myelopathy (HAM/TSP).

The J gene is TRBJ2-7, the V gene TRBV18; 11 bases map to TRBD1. The CDR3 covers 15 residues. Germline CDR1 and CDR2: KGHSH and LQKENI. The ends lost 2 bases at V and 2 bases at J; junction bases unmatched: 2. This CDR3 reads CASSPSGQGAYEQYF. Written as DNA, the CDR3 is TGTGCCAGCTCACCATCGGGACAGGGGGCCTACGAGCAGTACTTC.

This clonotype showed up many times. The rearrangement joins TRBV10-3 to TRBJ2-7; TRBD2 agrees at 8 bases. CDR3 size: 17 residues. Per germline, CDR1 ENHRY and CDR2 SYGVKD. The V gene end was trimmed by 3 bases and the J gene end by 0 bases; junction bases not matched to a gene: 10. CDR3 bases: TGTGCCATCAGTGATGATGGGACTAGAGGGAGCTCCTACGAGCAGTACTTC. Amino acids: CAISDDGTRGSSYEQYF.

This clonotype was seen more than once but under ten times. This chain links TRBV20-1 with TRBJ2-3; no definite D call. Germline V gene lookup returns CDR1 DFQATT and CDR2 SNEGSKA (reference sequence). CDR3 length equals 13 residues. V was cut by 3 bases and J by 2 bases, with 9 bases left in between. The CDR3 loop reads CSASYRNTDTQYF. The CDR3 nucleotides are TGCAGTGCTAGTTACAGAAACACAGATACGCAGTATTTT.

This clonotype appeared a few times. This sequence may be a read error, since a much larger clone differs from it by one base. The chain recombines TRBV15 with TRBJ2-7; 7 bases match TRBD1. The CDR3 is 15 amino acids. With 3 bases clipped from V and 5 bases from J, the junction kept 10 bases outside the gene matches. Germline assignment: CDR1 LNHNV and CDR2 YYDKDF (reference sequence). The CDR3, as DNA: TGTGCCACCAGCAGGGCTTACAGGGGCGTCGACGAGCAGTACTTC. Translating gives CATSRAYRGVDEQYF. Looking up the rest from reference TRBV15 and TRBJ2-7 gives the full variable domain: DAMVIQNPRYQVTQFGKPVTLSCSQTLNHNVMYWYQQKSSQAPKLLFHYYDKDFNNEADTPDNFQSRRPNTSFCFLDIRSPGLGDTAMYLCATSRAYRGVDEQYFGPGTRLTVT.

Of note for this clonotype: The junction departs from the called germline gene at one end, perhaps through a read error. The V and J genes are TRBV20-1 and TRBJ2-1; D gene unclear. Looked up from germline, CDR1 is DFQATT and CDR2 is SNEGSKA (reference sequence). The CDR3 runs to 12 residues. CDR3 in DNA: TGCATTGCTCCCCTATCGGTCAATGAGCAGTTCTTC. It codes for CIAPLSVNEQFF.

This clonotype was recorded at least ten times. The V gene is TRBV27, the J gene TRBJ2-1, with D perhaps assigned TRBD1 or TRBD2 (6 bases each). Per the germline V gene, CDR1 is MNHEY and CDR2 is SMNVEV (reference sequence). The CDR3 runs 15 residues. The V end was cut by 2 bases, the J end by 3 bases, with 11 bases between. CDR3 protein: CASSLRGVSYNEQFF. In nucleotides, the CDR3 is TGTGCCAGCAGTTTAAGGGGGGTGAGCTACAATGAGCAGTTCTTC.

In this sample, this clonotype turned up many times. The chain recombines TRBV12-3 or TRBV12-4 with TRBJ2-1; 7 positions agree with TRBD2. The CDR3 runs 15 residues. Germline trimming cut 6 bases from V and 2 bases from J; bases unmatched to any gene: 7. The CDR3 loop is CASSRGGPAYNEQFF. CDR3 sequence (DNA): TGTGCCAGCAGCCGGGGAGGGCCCGCCTACAATGAGCAGTTCTTC.

This clonotype has ten or more counts. The chain joins TRBV15 to TRBJ1-5; tentatively, D is TRBD1 (5 bases). Trimming took off 5 bases at V and 3 bases at J, with 11 bases between the two ends. Germline V gives CDR1 LNHNV, CDR2 YYDKDF (reference sequence). This CDR3 comprises 14 residues. The CDR3: CATSPGYFNQPQHF. In DNA form, the CDR3 reads TGTGCCACCAGCCCAGGGTATTTCAATCAGCCCCAGCATTTT. The variable domain in full, with the rest retrieved from reference TRBV15 and TRBJ1-5, is DAMVIQNPRYQVTQFGKPVTLSCSQTLNHNVMYWYQQKSSQAPKLLFHYYDKDFNNEADTPDNFQSRRPNTSFCFLDIRSPGLGDTAMYLCATSPGYFNQPQHFGDGTRLSIL.

This clonotype appeared many times. The chain uses TRBV12-3 or TRBV12-4 and TRBJ2-7; D perhaps matches TRBD2 (6 bases). The CDR3 is 13 amino acids. The V end was cut by 2 bases, the J end by 12 bases, with 17 bases between. This chain's CDR3 is CASSLTGAPGSYF. In DNA form, the CDR3 reads TGTGCCAGCAGTTTAACGGGAGCCCCGGGGTCGTACTTC.

Many counts were recorded for this clonotype. V and J are TRBV20-1 and TRBJ2-2; D call uncertain. The germline V and J ends were trimmed by 0 bases and 5 bases, with 13 bases remaining between them. The germline gives CDR1 DFQATT, CDR2 SNEGSKA (reference sequence). The CDR3 runs to 15 residues. CDR3 coding DNA: TGCAGTGCTAGAGATGGGCTAGTGAGTACCGGGGAGCTGTTTTTT. Translated, it gives CSARDGLVSTGELFF.

This clonotype came up many times. The rearrangement links TRBV20-1 to TRBJ2-7; 9 bases match TRBD2. Germline V gives CDR1 DFQATT, CDR2 SNEGSKA (reference sequence). J was trimmed by 0 bases and V by 5 bases; bases with no gene match: 2. The CDR3 is 13 residues long. The CDR3 loop reads CSAHSGSSYEQYF. The CDR3 DNA follows: TGCAGTGCTCATAGCGGGAGCTCCTACGAGCAGTACTTC.

This clonotype was found a few times. A clone one base away is much larger, so this may be a read error. The chain has TRBV3-1 and TRBJ2-2; D gene ambiguous. Germline V CDR1 and CDR2: LGHDT, YNNKEL (reference sequence). CDR3 size: 11 residues. V was trimmed by 1 base and J by 10 bases, leaving 4 bases between them. CDR3 loop: CASSQVVELFF. In DNA, the CDR3 is TGTGCCAGCAGCCAAGTGGTGGAGCTGTTTTTT.

Concerning this clonotype: This clone may be a read error of a much larger clone one base away. The V call is TRBV4-2, the J call TRBJ2-1; 7 bases align to TRBD2. The germline V gene has CDR1 LGHNA and CDR2 YNFKEQ. Losses at the gene ends were 0 bases for V and 7 bases for J; bases not matched to a gene: 15. This CDR3 contains 18 residues. This chain's CDR3 is CASSQDLGLERGVNEQFF. CDR3 DNA sequence: TGTGCCAGCAGCCAAGATCTTGGTCTGGAGCGGGGAGTGAATGAGCAGTTCTTC.

This clonotype has ten or more counts. The chain combines TRBV28 with TRBJ1-6, with TRBD1 as a possible D gene (6 bases). This CDR3 has 14 residues. The germline V and J ends were trimmed by 6 bases and 9 bases, with 15 bases remaining between them. Germline CDR1 MDHEN, CDR2 SYDVKM. The CDR3: CASRLQGSASPLHF. The DNA for the CDR3 is TGTGCCAGCAGACTACAGGGTTCGGCTTCACCCCTCCACTTT.

This clonotype was recorded at least ten times. This CDR3 reads CASTPGTDGSYEQYF. Here the CDR3 DNA reads TGTGCCAGCACCCCCGGGACGGATGGTTCCTACGAGCAGTACTTC. The rearrangement joins TRBV7-2 to TRBJ2-7; D may correspond to TRBD1 or TRBD2 (5 bases each). With 7 bases removed from V and 1 base from J, the gap between germline ends came to 17 bases. The germline CDR1 and CDR2 sequences are SGHTA and FQGNSA. CDR3 length: 15 residues.

This sequence joins TRBV5-1 and TRBJ2-5; TRBD2 agrees at 10 bases. Germline V gene data show CDR1 as SGHRS and CDR2 as YFSETQ. CDR3 size: 14 residues. J was trimmed by 4 bases and V by 7 bases; bases with no gene match: 7. Here the CDR3 DNA reads TGCGCCAGCGGGTCAGCGGGAGGGATAGAGACCCAGTACTTC. Translating gives CASGSAGGIETQYF.

Many counts were recorded for this clonotype. The V and J genes are TRBV6-2 or TRBV6-3 and TRBJ2-1; D is ambiguous. The CDR3 totals 10 residues. Germline lookup yields CDR1 MNHEY and CDR2 SVGEGT. Trimming took off 5 bases at V and 7 bases at J, with 3 bases between the two ends. The CDR3 DNA is TGTGCCAGCAGTGGGAATGAGCAGTTCTTC. Translation: CASSGNEQFF.

Here the CDR3 reads CASTLGAGTHNEQFF. DNA for the CDR3: TGTGCCAGCACCCTAGGAGCCGGGACTCACAATGAGCAGTTCTTC. The chain couples TRBV12-3 or TRBV12-4 to TRBJ2-1, with D perhaps matching TRBD2 (6 bases). This CDR3 spans 15 amino acids. Trimming took off 7 bases at V and 5 bases at J, with 18 bases between the two ends.

This clonotype was found many times. This chain uses TRBV29-1 with TRBJ1-2; D ambiguous. Germline loops: CDR1 SQVTM, CDR2 ANQGSEA. Trimming removed 4 bases at V and 5 bases at J, with 14 bases between. CDR3 size: 13 residues. CDR3 residues: CSVVSGPEYGYTF. The CDR3 bases are TGCAGCGTTGTGAGCGGGCCTGAATATGGCTACACCTTC.

This clonotype was seen ten or more times. The chain uses TRBV20-1 and TRBJ1-3; D perhaps matches TRBD1 (5 bases). Germline V lookup: CDR1 DFQATT, CDR2 SNEGSKA (reference sequence). V shed 4 bases and J shed 2 bases, with 9 bases lying between them. The CDR3 contains 13 residues. CDR3 in DNA: TGCAGTGCTATTAGGGGTACTGGAAACACCATATATTTT. This sequence encodes CSAIRGTGNTIYF.

This clonotype showed up many times. V gene TRBV5-1 combines with J gene TRBJ2-4, with 12 bases identical to TRBD2. This CDR3 comprises 15 residues. CDR1 and CDR2 from the germline V gene are SGHRS and YFSETQ. Losses at the gene ends were 3 bases for V and 3 bases for J; bases not matched to a gene: 1. The CDR3 DNA reads as TGCGCCAGCAGCTCACTAGCGGGAGGCAAAAACATTCAGTACTTC. Protein sequence: CASSSLAGGKNIQYF.

This clonotype appeared many times. This chain links TRBV5-1 with TRBJ1-5; D gene uncertain. The CDR3 covers 13 residues. V was clipped by 1 base and J by 7 bases, with 9 bases between them. Germline values: CDR1 SGHRS, CDR2 YFSETQ. CDR3 in DNA: TGCGCCAGCAGCTTGAGGGCAGGCCAGCCCCAGCATTTT. Its translation: CASSLRAGQPQHF.